This T cell receptor beta chain was captured by sequencing in a study of blood T cells in healthy people across ages. The draw of peripheral blood yielded approximately 10 milliliters from each donor. Then a second PCR, running about 6 to 12 cycles, was carried out with a sample-barcoded 5' primer and a J-beta primer mix. TCRdb re-called the 5' RACE reads through MiXCR, storing one row per CDR3 protein. The table shows over 950,000 distinct CDR3 sequences, with 35% to 45% occurring only once. Germline CDR1 and CDR2: MNHEY and SVGEGT. V lost 3 bases and J 6 bases, leaving 11 bases between the germline ends. The CDR3 covers 14 residues.

The chain recombines TRBV6-2 or TRBV6-3 with TRBJ2-2, with unresolved D. This clonotype was sampled from a man in his late teens or twenties in good health. The specimen sequenced was blood. The CDR3 region is CASSYQLTAGELFF. In DNA form, the CDR3 reads TGTGCCAGCAGTTATCAGCTAACGGCCGGGGAGCTGTTTTTT.